This T cell receptor beta chain was found in a study of T cells in Graves' hyperthyroidism and ophthalmopathy (dated by TCRdb to the late 2010s). Regarding the research as a whole: Peripheral blood samples were taken at the time of initial diagnosis, prior to any treatment. To identify distinguishing TCR V-J signatures, a discovery cohort of about 95 patients was used, comprising 40 to 45 with Graves' ophthalmopathy and roughly 60 with stable Graves' hyperthyroidism. Prospective prediction of ophthalmopathy was tested in an independent validation cohort of fewer than 20 hyperthyroidism patients and some 17 patients who later progressed to ophthalmopathy. For training and testing, the 110 or so patients in the discovery cohort were randomly divided in a 7:3 ratio. In addition, the study compared T-cell repertoires in thyroid tissue and in blood from over 5 Graves' hyperthyroidism patients. After blood sampling, hyperthyroidism patients were treated with methimazole at a starting dose of 30 mg daily, and ophthalmopathy patients were treated with high-dose intravenous methylprednisolone. The paper describes TCR Vbeta CDR3 sequencing of 130 to 150 peripheral blood samples, made up of 43 ophthalmopathy patients, 70 to 75 hyperthyroidism patients and 17 progressor patients.

Stable Graves' hyperthyroidism was defined as no progression to ophthalmopathy during 18 months of follow-up. Hyperthyroidism patients were newly diagnosed, had a disease duration of under 2 months, and were aged 18 to 65 years. The study excluded patients with uncontrolled infections, other autoimmune diseases, pregnancy or lactation. Diagnoses were based on clinical symptoms, serum thyroxine and TRAb, thyroid ultrasound and orbital computed tomography. Ficoll-Paque density gradient centrifugation was used to isolate PBMCs from around 10 ml of fresh peripheral blood. Total RNA was extracted using Trizol reagent, and RNA quality was assessed on an Agilent 2100 Bioanalyzer. The TCR beta CDR3 regions were amplified from RNA transcripts. For the first round of RT-PCR on the TCR CDR3, the HTBI primer set was used together with the Qiagen OneStep RT-PCR kit. Libraries were constructed in a second round of multiplex PCR, after which size selection and purification were performed. Sequencing of the libraries was done on an Illumina HiSeq2000 using paired-end 100 bp reads. The study's own analysis went as follows. SOAPnuke was used to process the raw data, throwing out any read that contained adapters or uncalled bases, had a mean Phred below 15, or lacked an exact constant-primer or identifier match. COPE v1.2.5 was used to merge the high-quality paired reads, and each unique nucleotide sequence was defined as a clonotype. MiTCR v1.1 was used to align the clonotypes against IMGT TRBV, TRBD and TRBJ reference segments. The analysis was restricted to V-J combinations with a frequency above 0.0001, which together covered 98% to 99.2% of the repertoires. A TCS score was defined as the ratio between F50 (clonal expansion) and ExV (chaos), using BLOSUM62-based TCRdist between CDR3 peptides within each V-J. Welch's t-statistics and random forest reduced fewer than 550 V-J features to roughly 13, which were used in a naive Bayes classifier (R e1071). Thyroid-blood repertoire similarity was quantified with the Morisita-Horn index. TCRdb reworked the public reads: Q25 trimming with fastp, MiXCR clone assembly, productive beta chains retained. Every distinct CDR3 protein forms one entry, paired with its most common genes and DNA. It is TCRdb's table, rather than the study itself, that gives the V and J calls and clone size. The sample data list 700,000 to 850,000 distinct CDR3 sequences, and 35% of these were observed just once. In total, the top ten clones hold roughly 30% of the sample.

This clonotype was counted between two and nine times. No antigen is known for it. Qualities for individual bases were not recorded, and no much larger clone is one base off. V is clipped by 6 bases and J by 6 bases, and the sequence between their germline boundaries is 20 bases long. From the cysteine through the phenylalanine, the CDR3 covers 16 amino acids. Only the CDR3 part of the read is kept: 48 bases, read in frame from the first base. The germline V gene yields SGHVS for CDR1 and FQNEAQ for CDR2. Paper-wide results and their limitations: A 13 V-J signature model separated ophthalmopathy from stable hyperthyroidism, with 87.88% sensitivity and about 81% specificity in cross-validation and 80%/75% in testing. No statistical method was used to set the sample size in advance, and investigators knew the group allocation. Most expanded thyroid clonotypes (frequency above 0.001) were also detected in blood, a finding suggesting that blood repertoires may reflect thyroid immune responses. In validation, the model predicted progression to ophthalmopathy a median of about 5.9 months before onset, with roughly 68% sensitivity and about 72% specificity.

The receptor was isolated from a middle-aged woman with Graves' hyperthyroidism. Sequenced sample: blood. The V and J segments used are TRBV7-8 and TRBJ2-2; TRBD2 is perhaps the D gene, given 6 matching bases. The bases are TGTGCCAGCAGTTACGATGCGGAGGGCGGGTCCGGGGAGCTGTTTTTT. Translated, this is CASSYDAEGGSGELFF.